Listed below are T cell receptor beta chains from one sample, sequenced in a study of cytomegalovirus exposure and HLA in healthy donors. Using immunoSEQ multiplex PCR, the repertoire was profiled, and TCRdb retains in-frame clones only, with some absent. The data contain some 150,000 clones, 70% to 85% of them singletons. Sequenced material: PBMCs. The source of these receptors is a man in his forties or fifties in good health and CMV-seronegative. The CDR3 runs from the conserved cysteine through the conserved F or W. Fields, in order: D gene, clone size, J gene, V gene, CDR3 protein, CDR3 DNA. The D gene is left open where the match is weak. Size values are once, few and many counts, or a class for expanded clones, and some rows have none.

d_call: TRBD1
clone_size: -
j_call: TRBJ2-5
v_call: TRBV5-5
cdr3_aa: CASSRTGQETQYF
cdr3_nt: TGTGCCAGCAGCCGGACAGGTCAAGAGACCCAGTACTTC

d_call: TRBD1
clone_size: -
j_call: TRBJ1-4
v_call: TRBV19
cdr3_aa: CASTTIGQGGEKLFF
cdr3_nt: TGTGCCAGTACTACGATAGGACAGGGAGGTGAAAAACTGTTTTTT

d_call: TRBD1
clone_size: -
j_call: TRBJ1-5
v_call: TRBV15
cdr3_aa: CATDGQGPNQPQHF
cdr3_nt: TGTGCCACCGACGGACAGGGCCCGAATCAGCCCCAGCATTTT

d_call: -
clone_size: -
j_call: TRBJ1-6
v_call: TRBV15
cdr3_aa: CATSRDAGSSYNSPLHF
cdr3_nt: TGTGCCACCAGCAGAGATGCGGGGAGCTCCTATAATTCACCCCTCCACTTT

d_call: -
clone_size: -
j_call: TRBJ1-1
v_call: TRBV5-1
cdr3_aa: CASSLEGPDTEAFF
cdr3_nt: TGCGCCAGCAGCTTGGAGGGGCCGGACACTGAAGCTTTCTTT

d_call: -
clone_size: -
j_call: TRBJ2-3
v_call: TRBV18
cdr3_aa: CASSPQGATPTDTQYF
cdr3_nt: TGTGCCAGCTCACCACAAGGAGCAACACCCACAGATACGCAGTATTTT

d_call: TRBD1
clone_size: few
j_call: TRBJ1-2
v_call: TRBV19
cdr3_aa: CASSNRQGYGYTF
cdr3_nt: TGTGCCAGTAGTAACCGACAGGGGTATGGCTACACCTTC

d_call: TRBD1
clone_size: few
j_call: TRBJ1-6
v_call: TRBV4-3
cdr3_aa: CASSQARGSNSPLHF
cdr3_nt: TGCGCCAGCAGCCAAGCCAGGGGGAGTAATTCACCCCTCCACTTT

d_call: TRBD2
clone_size: -
j_call: TRBJ2-1
v_call: TRBV7-2
cdr3_aa: CASSLRTSGRGEQFF
cdr3_nt: TGTGCCAGCAGCTTACGGACTAGCGGGCGGGGTGAGCAGTTCTTC

d_call: TRBD2
clone_size: few
j_call: TRBJ2-7
v_call: TRBV4-1
cdr3_aa: CASSQDGVAGGRSYEQYF
cdr3_nt: TGCGCCAGCAGCCAAGACGGCGTAGCGGGGGGTCGTTCCTACGAGCAGTACTTC

d_call: -
clone_size: -
j_call: TRBJ1-2
v_call: TRBV9
cdr3_aa: CASSVQEGRNAGYTF
cdr3_nt: TGTGCCAGCAGCGTACAGGAGGGGCGGAATGCTGGCTACACCTTC

d_call: -
clone_size: -
j_call: TRBJ1-2
v_call: TRBV7-8
cdr3_aa: CASSLQGGRRGYTF
cdr3_nt: TGTGCCAGCAGCTTACAGGGAGGGCGGCGTGGCTACACCTTC

d_call: -
clone_size: -
j_call: TRBJ1-5
v_call: TRBV30
cdr3_aa: CAWRPGHINQPQHF
cdr3_nt: TGTGCCTGGAGACCGGGACATATCAATCAGCCCCAGCATTTT

d_call: TRBD1
clone_size: -
j_call: TRBJ1-6
v_call: TRBV9
cdr3_aa: CASSLSRETGGNSPLHF
cdr3_nt: TGTGCCAGCAGCCTCTCCAGGGAGACAGGGGGAAATTCACCCCTCCACTTT

d_call: -
clone_size: once
j_call: TRBJ2-2
v_call: TRBV19
cdr3_aa: CATRGSNTGELFF
cdr3_nt: TGTGCCACCAGAGGGTCGAACACCGGGGAGCTGTTTTTT

d_call: TRBD2
clone_size: -
j_call: TRBJ2-5
v_call: TRBV5-6
cdr3_aa: CASSLARVGGQETQYF
cdr3_nt: TGTGCCAGCAGCTTAGCCAGGGTGGGGGGGCAAGAGACCCAGTACTTC

d_call: TRBD2
clone_size: few
j_call: TRBJ2-3
v_call: TRBV27
cdr3_aa: CASSLGGGAADTQYF
cdr3_nt: TGTGCCAGCAGTTTAGGCGGGGGGGCAGCAGATACGCAGTATTTT

d_call: TRBD2
clone_size: -
j_call: TRBJ2-1
v_call: TRBV11-3
cdr3_aa: CASSLDASGLQFF
cdr3_nt: TGTGCCAGCAGCTTAGATGCTAGCGGATTACAGTTCTTC

d_call: -
clone_size: few
j_call: TRBJ1-2
v_call: TRBV6-4
cdr3_aa: CASSDSTAGTDLNGYTF
cdr3_nt: TGTGCCAGCAGTGACTCGACGGCCGGGACTGATCTGAATGGCTACACCTTC

d_call: -
clone_size: once
j_call: TRBJ2-7
v_call: TRBV5-6
cdr3_aa: CASSILRTASYEQYF
cdr3_nt: TGTGCCAGCTCCATTCTCCGGACAGCGTCCTACGAGCAGTACTTC

d_call: TRBD1
clone_size: -
j_call: TRBJ2-6
v_call: TRBV6-1
cdr3_aa: CASSGIGTAQFGGANVLTF
cdr3_nt: TGTGCCAGCAGTGGAATAGGGACAGCCCAGTTCGGTGGGGCCAACGTCCTGACTTTC

d_call: TRBD1
clone_size: -
j_call: TRBJ2-6
v_call: TRBV9
cdr3_aa: CASSVKGAGHSGANVLTF
cdr3_nt: TGTGCCAGCAGCGTAAAGGGGGCAGGCCACTCTGGGGCCAACGTCCTGACTTTC

d_call: -
clone_size: -
j_call: TRBJ2-7
v_call: TRBV15
cdr3_aa: CATSREEGVAYEQYF
cdr3_nt: TGTGCCACCAGCAGAGAAGAGGGGGTGGCCTACGAGCAGTACTTC

d_call: TRBD1
clone_size: -
j_call: TRBJ2-7
v_call: TRBV28
cdr3_aa: CASSLRQGDEQYF
cdr3_nt: TGTGCCAGCAGTTTAAGACAGGGAGACGAGCAGTACTTC

d_call: TRBD1
clone_size: -
j_call: TRBJ1-5
v_call: TRBV27
cdr3_aa: CASSLVGTGSHQPQHF
cdr3_nt: TGTGCCAGCAGTTTGGTCGGGACAGGGTCGCATCAGCCCCAGCATTTT

d_call: TRBD2
clone_size: -
j_call: TRBJ2-3
v_call: TRBV28
cdr3_aa: CASSFLLSLAGVSDTQYF
cdr3_nt: TGTGCCAGCAGTTTCCTACTTAGTCTGGCGGGGGTTTCAGATACGCAGTATTTT

d_call: -
clone_size: few
j_call: TRBJ1-5
v_call: TRBV18
cdr3_aa: CASSDGENQPQHF
cdr3_nt: TGTGCCAGCTCAGACGGAGAAAATCAGCCCCAGCATTTT

d_call: TRBD1
clone_size: -
j_call: TRBJ2-5
v_call: TRBV10-1
cdr3_aa: CASSTTGGQTQYF
cdr3_nt: TGCGCCAGCTCTACGACAGGGGGCCAGACCCAGTACTTC

d_call: TRBD1
clone_size: -
j_call: TRBJ1-2
v_call: TRBV30
cdr3_aa: CAWSVLEGAIQGYTF
cdr3_nt: TGTGCCTGGAGTGTCCTAGAGGGGGCGATTCAGGGCTACACCTTC

d_call: TRBD2
clone_size: -
j_call: TRBJ2-1
v_call: TRBV27
cdr3_aa: CASSLSGLAYNEQFF
cdr3_nt: TGTGCCAGCAGTTTATCGGGACTAGCATACAATGAGCAGTTCTTC

d_call: TRBD2
clone_size: few
j_call: TRBJ2-3
v_call: TRBV4-2
cdr3_aa: CASSQKAATSGAADTQYF
cdr3_nt: TGTGCCAGCAGCCAAAAAGCGGCGACTAGCGGGGCCGCAGATACGCAGTATTTT

d_call: TRBD1
clone_size: -
j_call: TRBJ1-1
v_call: TRBV7-2
cdr3_aa: CASSLAGTGLDTEAFF
cdr3_nt: TGTGCCAGCAGCTTAGCTGGGACAGGTTTGGACACTGAAGCTTTCTTT

d_call: -
clone_size: -
j_call: TRBJ1-5
v_call: TRBV27
cdr3_aa: CASSLSGRYNQPQHF
cdr3_nt: TGTGCCAGCAGTTTATCGGGCAGGTACAATCAGCCCCAGCATTTT

d_call: -
clone_size: -
j_call: TRBJ1-2
v_call: TRBV29-1
cdr3_aa: CSVLGRDGYTF
cdr3_nt: TGCAGCGTACTGGGGCGGGACGGCTACACCTTC

d_call: TRBD1
clone_size: -
j_call: TRBJ2-7
v_call: TRBV28
cdr3_aa: CASSPHREQGHEQYF
cdr3_nt: TGTGCCAGCAGCCCTCATCGGGAACAGGGGCACGAGCAGTACTTC

d_call: -
clone_size: few
j_call: TRBJ1-2
v_call: TRBV5-1
cdr3_aa: CATKEQGDGYTF
cdr3_nt: TGCGCCACCAAGGAACAGGGAGATGGCTACACCTTC

d_call: -
clone_size: -
j_call: TRBJ2-3
v_call: TRBV7-8
cdr3_aa: CASSLFPRGRTDTQYF
cdr3_nt: TGTGCCAGCAGCTTATTTCCCAGGGGCCGCACAGATACGCAGTATTTT

d_call: -
clone_size: -
j_call: TRBJ2-7
v_call: TRBV6-6
cdr3_aa: CASSYSAPGSQYEQYF
cdr3_nt: TGTGCCAGCAGTTACTCAGCACCCGGGTCTCAATACGAGCAGTACTTC

d_call: -
clone_size: -
j_call: TRBJ1-3
v_call: TRBV7-9
cdr3_aa: CASSRGSGNTIYF
cdr3_nt: TGTGCCAGCAGTAGGGGTTCTGGAAACACCATATATTTT

d_call: -
clone_size: -
j_call: TRBJ2-3
v_call: TRBV7-2
cdr3_aa: CASSFLQNTDTQYF
cdr3_nt: TGTGCCAGCAGCTTTTTACAGAACACAGATACGCAGTATTTT

d_call: -
clone_size: -
j_call: TRBJ1-2
v_call: TRBV19
cdr3_aa: CASSSHQGWANYGYTF
cdr3_nt: TGTGCCAGTAGTTCGCATCAGGGTTGGGCTAACTATGGCTACACCTTC

d_call: TRBD2
clone_size: once
j_call: TRBJ2-3
v_call: TRBV9
cdr3_aa: CASSVSGGGTDTQYF
cdr3_nt: TGTGCCAGCAGCGTGAGCGGGGGGGGCACAGATACGCAGTATTTT

d_call: TRBD1
clone_size: -
j_call: TRBJ2-7
v_call: TRBV5-1
cdr3_aa: CASSLTGTGEYEQYF
cdr3_nt: TGCGCCAGCAGCTTAACCGGGACAGGGGAATACGAGCAGTACTTC

d_call: TRBD1
clone_size: -
j_call: TRBJ1-3
v_call: TRBV12-5
cdr3_aa: CASGRGSSGNTIYF
cdr3_nt: TGTGCTAGTGGCAGGGGGAGCTCTGGAAACACCATATATTTT

d_call: TRBD2
clone_size: -
j_call: TRBJ2-3
v_call: TRBV10-3
cdr3_aa: CAISPGAGVQNTQYF
cdr3_nt: TGTGCCATCAGTCCCGGAGCGGGGGTACAGAATACGCAGTATTTT

d_call: TRBD1
clone_size: -
j_call: TRBJ1-4
v_call: TRBV30
cdr3_aa: CARGGQGLEKLFF
cdr3_nt: TGTGCCAGGGGGGGACAGGGTCTAGAAAAACTGTTTTTT

d_call: -
clone_size: -
j_call: TRBJ2-3
v_call: TRBV2
cdr3_aa: CASRATALRTDTQYF
cdr3_nt: TGTGCCAGCAGAGCGACAGCCCTACGCACAGATACGCAGTATTTT

d_call: TRBD1
clone_size: -
j_call: TRBJ1-1
v_call: TRBV11-2
cdr3_aa: CASSFIGQGREAFF
cdr3_nt: TGTGCCAGCAGTTTCATAGGACAGGGCCGGGAAGCTTTCTTT

d_call: -
clone_size: -
j_call: TRBJ2-5
v_call: TRBV7-7
cdr3_aa: CASSLDGGETQYF
cdr3_nt: TGTGCTAGCAGCTTAGACGGGGGAGAGACCCAGTACTTC

d_call: -
clone_size: -
j_call: TRBJ2-5
v_call: TRBV11-2
cdr3_aa: CASSLAGQLVETQYF
cdr3_nt: TGTGCCAGCAGCTTAGCCGGACAGTTGGTAGAGACCCAGTACTTC

d_call: TRBD2
clone_size: -
j_call: TRBJ2-5
v_call: TRBV18
cdr3_aa: CASSPQPLGLAGVETQYF
cdr3_nt: TGTGCCAGCTCACCCCAACCCCTCGGACTAGCGGGGGTGGAGACCCAGTACTTC

d_call: -
clone_size: -
j_call: TRBJ2-7
v_call: TRBV30
cdr3_aa: CAWSEGLLVYEQYF
cdr3_nt: TGTGCCTGGAGTGAGGGACTGTTAGTTTACGAGCAGTACTTC

d_call: TRBD1
clone_size: -
j_call: TRBJ1-2
v_call: TRBV7-9
cdr3_aa: CASSSGTGLLSGYTF
cdr3_nt: TGTGCCAGCAGCTCCGGGACAGGGCTTTTGAGTGGCTACACCTTC

d_call: -
clone_size: -
j_call: TRBJ2-7
v_call: TRBV27
cdr3_aa: CASSSSSYEQYF
cdr3_nt: TGTGCCAGCAGTTCTAGCTCCTACGAGCAGTACTTC